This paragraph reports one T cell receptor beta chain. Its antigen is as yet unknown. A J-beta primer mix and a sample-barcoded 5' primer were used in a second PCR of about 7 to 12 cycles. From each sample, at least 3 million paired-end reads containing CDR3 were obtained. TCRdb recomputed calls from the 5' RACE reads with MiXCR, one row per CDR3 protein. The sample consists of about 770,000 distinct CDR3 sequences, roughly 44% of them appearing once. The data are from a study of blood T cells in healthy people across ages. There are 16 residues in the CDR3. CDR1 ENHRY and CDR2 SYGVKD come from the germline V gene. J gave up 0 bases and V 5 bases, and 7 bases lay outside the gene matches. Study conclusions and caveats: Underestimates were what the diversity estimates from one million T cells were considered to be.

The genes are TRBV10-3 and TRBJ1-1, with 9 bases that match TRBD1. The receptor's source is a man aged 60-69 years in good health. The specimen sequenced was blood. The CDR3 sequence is CAISPGQGRMNTEAFF. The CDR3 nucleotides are TGTGCCATCAGTCCTGGACAGGGGAGAATGAACACTGAAGCTTTCTTT.